The entry that follows covers one T cell receptor beta chain sequence. Its antigen remains unidentified. CDR1 is LGHNA and CDR2 is YSLEER in the germline V gene. CDR3 length: 17 residues. V was pared by 4 bases and J by 2 bases, with 10 bases of the junction left unmatched. On average roughly 92,000 T cells per donor were immunosequenced. TCRdb's table, derived via immunoSEQ multiplex PCR, lists solely in-frame clones and lacks some. The data contain about 43,000 clones, roughly 94% of them seen just once; the ten biggest clones take up about 2%. This record comes from a study of T cells in tuberculosis. Study as a whole: This South African cohort compared adolescents with or without latent tuberculosis against adults with active tuberculosis.

Study-level findings and limits: Active tuberculosis patients had shorter CDR3-alpha; the beta difference was nonsignificant. GMM-specific TCRs were nearer to active tuberculosis alpha repertoires, suggesting expansion.

This receptor was identified in a donor between 10 and 35 years old with latent tuberculosis or without tuberculosis infection. Some clones in this sample may be carry-over from other donors' samples. Source material: PBMCs. This chain uses TRBV4-3 with TRBJ2-3; TRBD1 matches 9 bases. CDR3 loop: CASSPSPGQGSTDTQYF. As DNA, the CDR3 is TGCGCCAGCAGCCCCTCCCCGGGACAGGGATCCACAGATACGCAGTATTTT.